Shown below are 27 T cell receptor beta chains from a single sample sequenced in a study of shared clonotypes between healthy human individuals. The method was immunoSEQ multiplex PCR; TCRdb's version includes in-frame clones alone and lacks a portion of them. The sample gives fewer than 650,000 clones, 60% to 85% of which show up once; 10% to 15% is in the top ten. Material for sequencing was PBMCs. Receptors were obtained from a woman aged 40-49 years in good health. Some clones in this sample may be carry-over from other donors' samples.

The rearrangement joins TRBV15 to TRBJ2-1; the match to TRBD2 covers 7 bases. V lost 2 bases, J lost 0 bases, and 7 bases stayed unmatched. The CDR3 covers 17 residues. The germline V gene has CDR1 LNHNV and CDR2 YYDKDF (reference sequence). As DNA, the CDR3 is TGTGCCACCAGCAGAAGAAGCCTAGCGGACTCCTACAATGAGCAGTTCTTC. Encoded protein: CATSRRSLADSYNEQFF.

This clone was found once. With a much larger clone just one base away, this may be a read error. The V call is TRBV4-2, the J call TRBJ2-5; 8 bases align to TRBD1. V trimming: 4 bases; J trimming: 4 bases; junction bases outside the gene matches: 11. The germline V gene has CDR1 LGHNA and CDR2 YNFKEQ. There are 16 residues in the CDR3. This CDR3 is CASSLDRAGSSETQYF. The CDR3 nucleotides are TGTGCCAGCAGCCTGGACAGGGCGGGAAGTTCAGAGACCCAGTACTTC.

The chain has TRBV9 and TRBJ2-1; tentatively, D is TRBD2 (6 bases). This CDR3 comprises 15 residues. Trimming removed 0 bases from V and 7 bases from J, with 14 bases in between. Germline CDR1 is SGDLS and CDR2 is YYNGEE. CDR3: CASSVDGRDVNEQFF. DNA of the CDR3: TGTGCCAGCAGCGTAGACGGGAGAGATGTTAATGAGCAGTTCTTC.

This chain links TRBV7-3 with TRBJ1-2; D is unresolved. The CDR3 consists of 14 residues. In germline, CDR1 is SGHTA, CDR2 FQGTGA. The V end lost 3 bases, the J end lost 0 bases, and 8 bases lay between the germline ends. The CDR3 protein is CASSLGPANYGYTF. The CDR3 nucleotides read TGTGCCAGCAGCTTGGGCCCCGCTAACTATGGCTACACCTTC.

J is TRBJ1-2 and V is TRBV27, with 7 bases identical to TRBD1. Trimming at V came to 6 bases and at J to 2 bases, leaving 6 bases not matched to a gene. This CDR3 comprises 14 residues. Germline V gives CDR1 MNHEY, CDR2 SMNVEV (reference sequence). CDR3 region: CASRTRTGNYGYTF. As DNA, the CDR3 is TGTGCCAGCAGGACTCGGACAGGAAACTATGGCTACACCTTC.

The chain uses TRBV10-3 and TRBJ2-7, with D perhaps TRBD1 (6 bases). Looked up from germline, CDR1 is ENHRY and CDR2 is SYGVKD. There are 16 residues in the CDR3. Trimming removed 8 bases at V and 1 base at J, with 21 bases between. The CDR3 nucleotides are TGTGCCATCTCCCTAATAAGACAGGACTTTTCCTACGAGCAGTACTTC. This codes for CAISLIRQDFSYEQYF.

The genes are TRBV2 and TRBJ2-1; D is ambiguous. The CDR3 covers 15 residues. Germline V gene sequence: CDR1 SNHLY, CDR2 FYNNEI. The V end lost 2 bases, the J end lost 4 bases, and 12 bases lay between the germline ends. CDR3 nucleotide sequence: TGTGCCAGCAGTGAACGTCGACCGCCATACAATGAGCAGTTCTTC. Translated, it gives CASSERRPPYNEQFF.

The rearrangement joins TRBV6-5 to TRBJ1-4; D is perhaps TRBD1 (6 bases). Trimming removed 6 bases at V and 5 bases at J, with 10 bases between. The CDR3 is made up of 13 amino acids. Germline CDR1 and CDR2: MNHEY and SVGAGI. The CDR3 here is CASSLQGNEKLFF. The CDR3 region has the DNA TGTGCCAGCAGCCTCCAGGGGAATGAAAAACTGTTTTTT.

This clone was detected ten times or more. The same CDR3 can be traced to other DNA sequences in this sample. V gene TRBV5-1 combines with J gene TRBJ2-5; 7 bases fit TRBD2. V shed 0 bases and J 2 bases; nucleotides not matched to a gene: 4. The V gene's germline CDR1 is SGHRS and CDR2 YFSETQ. The CDR3 has 15 amino acids. The CDR3 DNA follows: TGCGCCAGCAGCTTGGAGGCTAGCGGACAAGAGACCCAGTACTTC. Translating it yields CASSLEASGQETQYF.

V is TRBV7-6 and J is TRBJ1-5; D gene uncertain. V lost 1 base and J lost 9, with 7 bases in between. The CDR3 is 12 residues long. Germline V gene lookup returns CDR1 SGHVS and CDR2 FNYEAQ. In DNA form, the CDR3 reads TGTGCCAGCAGCTTAGAGTTAGGGCCCCAGCATTTT. Its translation is CASSLELGPQHF.

The chain uses TRBV5-1 and TRBJ2-3; possible D gene TRBD2, 6 bases. V was cut by 2 bases and J by 1 base, with 11 bases left in between. CDR3 length: 15 residues. CDR1 SGHRS and CDR2 YFSETQ come from the germline V gene. The CDR3 region is CASSLGASGTDTQYF. Written as DNA, the CDR3 is TGCGCCAGCAGCTTAGGGGCTAGCGGCACAGATACGCAGTATTTT.

The rearrangement joins TRBV6-5 to TRBJ1-2; 10 bases line up with TRBD1. The J segment lost 8 bases and the V segment lost 5 bases, leaving 5 bases of the junction unmatched. Germline V CDR1 and CDR2: MNHEY, SVGAGI. CDR3 length: 13 amino acids. The CDR3 coding sequence is TGTGCCAGCAGTCCGACAGGGGGCGGGGGCTACACCTTC. It is translated as CASSPTGGGGYTF.

This clone has more than one count but fewer than ten. In the same sample, other DNA sequences code for this CDR3. V is TRBV15 and J is TRBJ2-7; unclear D gene. V was clipped by 1 base and J by 0 bases, with 7 bases between them. Germline V gene data show CDR1 as LNHNV and CDR2 as YYDKDF (reference sequence). The CDR3 loop spans 14 amino acids. The CDR3 protein is CATSRVGYSYEQYF. CDR3 nucleotides: TGTGCCACCAGCAGAGTTGGGTACTCCTACGAGCAGTACTTC.

The rearrangement links TRBV4-2 to TRBJ1-2; D may be TRBD1 (5 bases). The germline gives CDR1 LGHNA, CDR2 YNFKEQ. The CDR3 runs to 17 residues. The ends were cut back, 4 bases at V and 2 bases at J, with 20 bases in the middle. CDR3 coding DNA: TGTGCCAGCAGCCCCTCAGCGGGGGGGGGATCGAACTATGGCTACACCTTC. The encoded protein is CASSPSAGGGSNYGYTF.

The CDR3 nucleotides are TGTGCCAGCAGTAATAGCGGGAGAACCGAGCAGTACTTC. The encoded protein is CASSNSGRTEQYF. The chain is built from TRBV28 and TRBJ2-7; 9 bases are a match to TRBD2. Germline values: CDR1 MDHEN, CDR2 SYDVKM. This CDR3 has 13 residues. V was pared by 5 bases and J by 6 bases, with 5 bases of the junction left unmatched.

CDR3 sequence reads: CASSMASGSNEQFF. Here the CDR3 DNA reads TGTGCCAGTAGTATGGCTAGCGGGAGTAATGAGCAGTTCTTC. The rearrangement joins TRBV19 to TRBJ2-1, with 10 bases fitting TRBD2. Germline V gene lookup returns CDR1 LNHDA and CDR2 SQIVND (reference sequence). The V and J ends lost 3 bases and 7 bases, in that order; junction bases with no gene match: 3. This CDR3 is built from 14 residues.

The rearrangement joins TRBV29-1 to TRBJ2-7, with 10 bases that match TRBD1. CDR3 size: 12 residues. Germline V gene data show CDR1 as SQVTM and CDR2 as ANQGSEA. J lost 3 bases, V lost 7 bases, and 3 bases had no gene match. This CDR3 reads CSARDRGYEQYF. The CDR3 nucleotides are TGCAGCGCCCGGGACAGGGGCTACGAGCAGTACTTC.

The chain is built from TRBV7-9 and TRBJ1-5; D uncertain. Trimming cost V 4 bases and J 2 bases, with 6 bases left between them. CDR3 length: 13 amino acids. The germline V gene has CDR1 SEHNR and CDR2 FQNEAQ (reference sequence). The CDR3 DNA reads as TGTGCCAGCAGCTCGGCGGGCAATCAGCCCCAGCATTTT. This encodes CASSSAGNQPQHF.

The gene calls are TRBV7-9 and TRBJ1-1; 10 positions match TRBD1. In germline, CDR1 is SEHNR, CDR2 FQNEAQ (reference sequence). With 5 bases clipped from V and 10 bases from J, the junction kept 10 bases outside the gene matches. The CDR3 has 14 residues. The CDR3 is CASSLSDRGRVAFF. CDR3 nucleotide sequence: TGTGCCAGCAGCCTCTCCGACAGGGGGCGGGTAGCTTTCTTT.

The genes are TRBV28 and TRBJ2-7, with TRBD1 matching 12 bases. V was pared by 6 bases and J by 2 bases, with 5 bases of the junction left unmatched. Germline-derived CDR1 and CDR2 are MDHEN and SYDVKM. The CDR3 has 15 residues. The CDR3 region is CASSSGQGAAYEQYF. The CDR3 DNA reads TGTGCCAGCAGCTCGGGACAGGGGGCTGCCTACGAGCAGTACTTC.

The rearrangement links TRBV30 to TRBJ2-5, with D possibly TRBD1 on 7 matching bases. The V end lost 1 base, the J end lost 4 bases, and 16 bases lay between the germline ends. Germline values: CDR1 GTSNPN, CDR2 SVGIG (reference sequence). The CDR3 loop spans 15 amino acids. The CDR3 is CAWSAERGRGETQYF. The CDR3 DNA is TGTGCCTGGAGTGCAGAGAGGGGGCGGGGAGAGACCCAGTACTTC.

This chain joins TRBV4-3 and TRBJ2-7; D perhaps matches TRBD1 (5 bases). V dropped 1 base and J dropped 3 bases, with 16 bases sitting between them. The CDR3 loop spans 16 amino acids. Germline V gene sequence: CDR1 LGHNA, CDR2 YSLEER. Here the CDR3 reads CASSQGPSGLYYEQYF. Written as DNA, the CDR3 is TGCGCCAGCAGCCAAGGTCCGTCAGGGCTTTACTACGAGCAGTACTTC.

The V and J genes are TRBV5-1 and TRBJ2-1, with 7 bases lining up with TRBD2. Looked up from germline, CDR1 is SGHRS and CDR2 is YFSETQ. The CDR3 length is 17 residues. V dropped 4 bases and J dropped 7; count of bases not matched to a gene: 17. In DNA form, the CDR3 reads TGCGCCAGCAGCGGAACCCGCGGGGGAGGGCCCGGGAATGAGCAGTTCTTC. Translation gives CASSGTRGGGPGNEQFF.

This clone has a count of ten or more. The rearrangement joins TRBV29-1 to TRBJ2-7, with 10 bases that match TRBD1. From germline, CDR1 is SQVTM and CDR2 ANQGSEA. Trimming at V came to 6 bases and at J to 4 bases, leaving 3 bases not matched to a gene. The CDR3 runs 12 residues. The CDR3 reads CSVSGQGYEQYF. The CDR3 coding sequence is TGCAGCGTCTCGGGACAGGGGTACGAGCAGTACTTC.

The rearrangement links TRBV5-4 to TRBJ1-1; D not certain. The CDR3 has 16 amino acids. Germline values: CDR1 SGHNT, CDR2 YYREEE (reference sequence). V was shortened by 0 bases and J by 1 base, with 13 bases between the two germline ends. The CDR3 reads CASSLDVDTSNTEAFF. CDR3 nucleotides: TGTGCCAGCAGCTTGGATGTAGACACGTCGAACACTGAAGCTTTCTTT.

The gene calls are TRBV25-1 and TRBJ2-2; TRBD2 might be the D (5 bases). Germline loops: CDR1 MGHDK, CDR2 SYGVNS. The CDR3 runs 14 residues. Trimming took off 5 bases at V and 5 bases at J, with 12 bases between the two ends. The CDR3 reads CASSPPRETGELFF. Here the CDR3 DNA reads TGTGCCAGCAGTCCCCCCCGGGAAACCGGGGAGCTGTTTTTT.

The J gene is TRBJ2-7, the V gene TRBV6-5; 8 nucleotides line up with TRBD2. This CDR3 has 14 amino acids. CDR1 is MNHEY and CDR2 is SVGAGI in the germline V gene. The V and J ends lost 6 bases and 0 bases, in that order; junction bases with no gene match: 4. This CDR3 is CASSLSGNSYEQYF. The CDR3 DNA reads as TGTGCCAGCAGCCTTAGCGGGAACTCCTACGAGCAGTACTTC.